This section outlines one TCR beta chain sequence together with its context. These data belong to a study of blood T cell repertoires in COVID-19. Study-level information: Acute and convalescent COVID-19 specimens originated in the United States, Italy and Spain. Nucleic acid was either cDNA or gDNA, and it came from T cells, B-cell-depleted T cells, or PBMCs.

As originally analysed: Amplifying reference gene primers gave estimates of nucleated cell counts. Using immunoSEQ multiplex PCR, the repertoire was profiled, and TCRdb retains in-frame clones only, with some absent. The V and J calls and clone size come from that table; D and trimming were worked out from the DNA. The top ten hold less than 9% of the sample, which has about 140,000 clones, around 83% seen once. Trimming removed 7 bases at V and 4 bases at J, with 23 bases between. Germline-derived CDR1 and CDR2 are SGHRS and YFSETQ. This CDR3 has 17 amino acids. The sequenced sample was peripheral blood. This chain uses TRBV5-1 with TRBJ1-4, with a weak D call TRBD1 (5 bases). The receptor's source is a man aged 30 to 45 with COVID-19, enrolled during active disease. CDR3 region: CASAIGGATILNEKLFF. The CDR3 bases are TGCGCCAGCGCTATCGGAGGGGCCACGATACTTAATGAAAAACTGTTTTTT.